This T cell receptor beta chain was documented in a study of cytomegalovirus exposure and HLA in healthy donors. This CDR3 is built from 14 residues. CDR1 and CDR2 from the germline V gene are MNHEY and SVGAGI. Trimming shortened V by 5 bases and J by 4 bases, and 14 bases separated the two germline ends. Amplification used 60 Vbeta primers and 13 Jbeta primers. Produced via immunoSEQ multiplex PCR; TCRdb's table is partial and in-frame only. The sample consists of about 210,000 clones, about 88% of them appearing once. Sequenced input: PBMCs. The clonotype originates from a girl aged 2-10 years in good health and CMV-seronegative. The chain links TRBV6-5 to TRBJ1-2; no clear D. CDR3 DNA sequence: TGTGCCAGCAGTCCCCCAGGTGTAGGCTATGGCTACACCTTC. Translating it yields CASSPPGVGYGYTF.